The 32 T cell receptor beta chains presented below share a single source sample, sequenced in a study of cytomegalovirus exposure and HLA in healthy donors. PCR used 60 Vbeta primers and 13 Jbeta primers. Sequenced by immunoSEQ multiplex PCR; TCRdb stores in-frame clones only, minus some. The profile shows 90,000 to 120,000 clones, roughly 80% of them singletons. Specimen: PBMCs. These receptors all come from a female donor in good health and CMV-seropositive.

In this sample, this clone turned up once. The CDR3 DNA follows: TGTGCCAGCAGTGCTGGCATAACGGGACTAGCGGTCTACAATGAGCAGTTCTTC. Amino acids: CASSAGITGLAVYNEQFF. V is TRBV2 and J is TRBJ2-1; TRBD2 matches at 11 bases. V lost 4 bases and J lost 3; bases outside the gene matches: 11. The CDR3 totals 18 residues. Germline V gene sequence: CDR1 SNHLY, CDR2 FYNNEI.

This clone occurred a few times. The chain has TRBV6-5 and TRBJ1-2; 11 nucleotides match TRBD1. V lost 6 bases, J lost 7 bases, and 10 bases stayed unmatched. This CDR3 spans 15 amino acids. Germline lookup yields CDR1 MNHEY and CDR2 SVGAGI. As DNA, the CDR3 is TGTGCCAGCAGCGGCGGGACAGGGGGTCTGATTGGCTACACCTTC. Protein: CASSGGTGGLIGYTF.

This chain uses TRBV7-2 with TRBJ2-5, with 10 nucleotides matching TRBD2. CDR1 is SGHTA and CDR2 is FQGNSA in the germline V gene. The CDR3 runs 15 residues. V was clipped by 2 bases and J by 4 bases; unmatched bases: 4. CDR3 in DNA: TGTGCCAGCAGCTTAATGGCTAGCGGGGGAGAGACCCAGTACTTC. As protein: CASSLMASGGETQYF.

This clone was seen only a few times. The chain is built from TRBV5-1 and TRBJ2-5; TRBD2 matches 12 bases. This CDR3 region has 15 residues. Germline V lookup: CDR1 SGHRS, CDR2 YFSETQ. Unmatched junction bases numbered 6, after V lost 4 bases and J lost 5 bases. The CDR3 nucleotides are TGCGCCAGCAGCCTAGCGGGGGGGCCCTCGGAGACCCAGTACTTC. This encodes CASSLAGGPSETQYF.

The chain is built from TRBV7-6 and TRBJ2-7, with 8 positions matching TRBD2. CDR3 length equals 15 residues. With V trimmed by 5 bases and J by 2 bases, 8 bases remained unmatched. In germline, CDR1 is SGHVS, CDR2 FNYEAQ. Here the CDR3 reads CASSTQRGSTYEQYF. In nucleotides, the CDR3 is TGTGCCAGCAGCACTCAGCGGGGGTCCACCTACGAGCAGTACTTC.

V gene TRBV5-1 combines with J gene TRBJ2-1, with D tentatively TRBD2 (6 bases). Between the trimmed V and J ends, which lost 1 base and 3 bases, there was a span of 11 bases. The CDR3 covers 15 residues. The V gene's germline CDR1 is SGHRS and CDR2 YFSETQ. Written as DNA, the CDR3 is TGCGCCAGCAGCTTGACGGGAGATGACTACAATGAGCAGTTCTTC. This sequence encodes CASSLTGDDYNEQFF. Based on the CDR3 plus reference TRBV5-1 and TRBJ2-1, the full variable domain is KAGVTQTPRYLIKTRGQQVTLSCSPISGHRSVSWYQQTPGQGLQFLFEYFSETQRNKGNFPGRFSGRQFSNSRSEMNVSTLELGDSALYLCASSLTGDDYNEQFFGPGTRLTVL.

The rearrangement joins TRBV29-1 to TRBJ2-1; TRBD2 might be the D (5 bases). The V end lost 5 bases, the J end lost 2 bases, and 10 bases lay between the germline ends. The CDR3 sequence is 13 residues long. Looked up from germline, CDR1 is SQVTM and CDR2 is ANQGSEA. The CDR3 sequence: CSVQRGTYNEQFF. In DNA, the CDR3 is TGCAGCGTTCAGAGAGGGACCTACAATGAGCAGTTCTTC.

V and J are TRBV18 and TRBJ1-5, with a tentative D call TRBD1 (5 bases). Trimming took 1 base from V and 4 from J, leaving 11 bases between them. This CDR3 spans 15 amino acids. The germline CDR1 and CDR2 sequences are KGHSH and LQKENI. CDR3 sequence (DNA): TGTGCCAGCTCACCACAGGGGTCAATAAATCAGCCCCAGCATTTT. It translates to CASSPQGSINQPQHF. The whole variable domain, filled in from reference TRBV18 and TRBJ1-5, reads NAGVMQNPRHLVRRRGQEARLRCSPMKGHSHVYWYRQLPEEGLKFMVYLQKENIIDESGMPKERFSAEFPKEGPSILRIQQVVRGDSAAYFCASSPQGSINQPQHFGDGTRLSIL.

J is TRBJ1-5 and V is TRBV18; D gene unclear. CDR1 and CDR2 from the germline V gene are KGHSH and LQKENI. The CDR3 has 13 residues. The V end lost 2 bases, the J end lost 4 bases, and 6 bases lay between the germline ends. CDR3 loop: CASSPTINQPQHF. CDR3 in DNA: TGTGCCAGCTCACCAACAATTAATCAGCCCCAGCATTTT.

This CDR3 is CAWSYSSNQPQHF. The DNA of the CDR3 is TGTGCCTGGAGTTACAGTAGCAATCAGCCCCAGCATTTT. The chain has TRBV30 and TRBJ1-5, with no clear D. Per the germline V gene, CDR1 is GTSNPN and CDR2 is SVGIG (reference sequence). The V end lost 2 bases, the J end lost 0 bases, and 5 bases lay between the germline ends. The CDR3 totals 13 residues.

The J gene is TRBJ1-2, the V gene TRBV5-1, with 7 bases identical to TRBD1. V was clipped by 4 bases and J by 4 bases; unmatched bases: 4. CDR1 SGHRS and CDR2 YFSETQ come from the germline V gene. The CDR3 extends over 13 amino acids. CDR3 loop: CASSTGQVYGYTF. The CDR3 nucleotides read TGCGCCAGCAGCACAGGACAGGTCTATGGCTACACCTTC.

This rearrangement joins TRBV11-2 to TRBJ2-5, with 9 bases aligning to TRBD2. This CDR3 is 14 amino acids long. Germline V gives CDR1 SGHAT, CDR2 FQNNGV. The junction had 2 bases not matched to a gene; V was cut back by 1 base and J by 5 bases. CDR3 nucleotide sequence: TGTGCCAGCAGCTTAGTCACTAGCGGGGAGACCCAGTACTTC. The encoded protein is CASSLVTSGETQYF.

This chain uses TRBV6-4 with TRBJ2-3; 10 bases are shared with TRBD2. Per the germline V gene, CDR1 is MRHNA and CDR2 is SNTAGT. V gave up 0 bases and J gave up 4 bases; unmatched junction bases: 4. The CDR3 runs 16 residues. CDR3 amino acids: CASSDSASGSSDTQYF. The CDR3 DNA follows: TGTGCCAGCAGTGACTCCGCTAGCGGGAGCTCAGATACGCAGTATTTT.

The chain joins TRBV4-2 to TRBJ1-4, with 9 bases that match TRBD1. The CDR3 extends over 17 amino acids. Trimming removed 4 bases from V and 9 bases from J; junction bases left unmatched: 15. Germline values: CDR1 LGHNA, CDR2 YNFKEQ. Here the CDR3 DNA reads TGTGCCAGCAGCCTTCTCGGAGGGGACAGGGTGGGCAAAAAACTGTTTTTT. Protein sequence: CASSLLGGDRVGKKLFF.

The chain couples TRBV7-8 to TRBJ2-7; TRBD1 matches at 9 bases. The germline V gene has CDR1 SGHVS and CDR2 FQNEAQ. There are 15 residues in the CDR3. The ends lost 5 bases at V and 2 bases at J; junction bases unmatched: 7. The CDR3 DNA reads TGTGCCAGCAGCGAGGGAGGGACAGGGCCCTACGAGCAGTACTTC. It yields the protein CASSEGGTGPYEQYF.

This chain links TRBV2 with TRBJ2-5; 9 nucleotides match TRBD2. V dropped 10 bases and J dropped 4; count of bases not matched to a gene: 7. CDR1 is SNHLY, CDR2 FYNNEI, per germline. This CDR3 contains 13 residues. Here the CDR3 reads CAIAAGGVETQYF. DNA of the CDR3: TGTGCCATTGCGGCGGGAGGGGTAGAGACCCAGTACTTC.

The V and J genes are TRBV11-2 and TRBJ2-5, with D perhaps matching TRBD2 (6 bases). CDR1 is SGHAT and CDR2 is FQNNGV in the germline V gene. V was cut by 3 bases and J by 4 bases, with 15 bases left in between. There are 15 residues in the CDR3. This CDR3 reads CASSFLGGAGETQYF. In DNA form, the CDR3 reads TGTGCCAGCAGCTTCCTGGGCGGGGCGGGAGAGACCCAGTACTTC.

CDR3 DNA sequence: TGTGCCAGCTCACAGAGGACTAGCGGGGCGGAAGATACGCAGTATTTT. As protein: CASSQRTSGAEDTQYF. The chain combines TRBV18 with TRBJ2-3, with 12 nucleotides matching TRBD2. Germline V gives CDR1 KGHSH, CDR2 LQKENI. V shed 4 bases and J 5 bases; nucleotides not matched to a gene: 7. The CDR3 contains 16 residues.

V gene TRBV4-3 combines with J gene TRBJ2-7; possible D gene TRBD2, 5 bases. V was pared by 4 bases and J by 4 bases, with 14 bases between. This CDR3 has 14 amino acids. The germline CDR1 and CDR2 sequences are LGHNA and YSLEER. CDR3 nucleotide sequence: TGCGCCAGCAGCCGGCAACCAGGCGGGTACGAGCAGTACTTC. Translation gives CASSRQPGGYEQYF.

The V and J genes are TRBV28 and TRBJ2-3, with 8 bases identical to TRBD2. The CDR3 has 17 residues. With V trimmed by 5 bases and J by 1 base, 11 bases remained unmatched. Germline V gene sequence: CDR1 MDHEN, CDR2 SYDVKM. In DNA, the CDR3 is TGTGCCAGCAGTCCTGCCGGGCTAGCGGGCCGCACAGATACGCAGTATTTT. It codes for CASSPAGLAGRTDTQYF.

The CDR3 sequence: CASIGQGLSNTEAFF. CDR3 nucleotide sequence: TGTGCCAGCATAGGACAGGGTCTTTCGAACACTGAAGCTTTCTTT. The chain employs TRBV2 and TRBJ1-1; the match to TRBD1 covers 8 bases. The germline V gene encodes CDR1 SNHLY and CDR2 FYNNEI. The CDR3 totals 15 residues. J lost 1 base, V lost 7 bases, and 8 bases had no gene match.

The chain employs TRBV11-2 and TRBJ2-3, with TRBD2 matching 10 bases. Germline assignment: CDR1 SGHAT and CDR2 FQNNGV. There are 14 residues in the CDR3. V lost 7 bases, J lost 1 base, and 2 bases stayed unmatched. Written as DNA, the CDR3 is TGTGCCAGCACCGGACTAGCGGGCACAGATACGCAGTATTTT. Residues: CASTGLAGTDTQYF.

The chain is built from TRBV29-1 and TRBJ2-3; 7 bases fit TRBD2. Germline CDR1 reads SQVTM; CDR2 reads ANQGSEA. J gave up 4 bases and V 3 bases, and 4 bases lay outside the gene matches. The CDR3 is 13 amino acids. The CDR3 DNA reads TGCAGCGTTGATGTGGGGAGGGCAGATACGCAGTATTTT. It translates to CSVDVGRADTQYF.

The chain recombines TRBV2 with TRBJ1-5; tentative D call: TRBD1 (6 bases). This CDR3 comprises 13 residues. Trimming removed 6 bases at V and 6 bases at J, with 12 bases between. Germline V lookup: CDR1 SNHLY, CDR2 FYNNEI. The CDR3 coding sequence is TGTGCCAGCAGGCAGGGGTACGCTCAGCCCCAGCATTTT. The encoded protein is CASRQGYAQPQHF. The variable domain in full, with the rest retrieved from reference TRBV2 and TRBJ1-5, is EPEVTQTPSHQVTQMGQEVILRCVPISNHLYFYWYRQILGQKVEFLVSFYNNEISEKSEIFDDQFSVERPDGSNFTLKIRSTKLEDSAMYFCASRQGYAQPQHFGDGTRLSIL.

This chain links TRBV30 with TRBJ1-5; 7 bases are a match to TRBD1. The CDR3 length is 14 residues. The ends lost 4 bases at V and 2 bases at J; junction bases unmatched: 5. In germline, CDR1 is GTSNPN, CDR2 SVGIG (reference sequence). CDR3 sequence reads: CAWTRQGGNQPQHF. The CDR3 coding sequence is TGTGCCTGGACCCGGCAGGGGGGCAATCAGCCCCAGCATTTT.

This clone occurred a few times. The chain recombines TRBV30 with TRBJ1-1, with D perhaps TRBD1 (6 bases). V was trimmed by 7 bases and J by 1 base, leaving 19 bases between them. CDR1 is GTSNPN and CDR2 is SVGIG in the germline V gene (reference sequence). The CDR3 totals 15 residues. The CDR3 region has the DNA TGTGCCTCGTCAGGGGCTCTAGCCCAGAACACTGAAGCTTTCTTT. It translates to CASSGALAQNTEAFF.

The V gene is TRBV5-8, the J gene TRBJ2-7, with 8 bases fitting TRBD1. CDR3 length: 15 residues. The germline V gene encodes CDR1 SGHTS and CDR2 YDEGEE. V dropped 5 bases and J dropped 0; count of bases not matched to a gene: 7. The CDR3: CASSLGQGHSYEQYF. The DNA of the CDR3 is TGTGCCAGCAGTCTCGGACAGGGACACTCCTACGAGCAGTACTTC.

This sequence joins TRBV30 and TRBJ1-1; a weak D match, TRBD1 (5 bases). Trimming pared 4 bases from V and 0 bases from J, leaving 12 bases between. Germline loops: CDR1 GTSNPN, CDR2 SVGIG (reference sequence). The CDR3 has 14 residues. The CDR3 nucleotides are TGTGCCTGGACCCGACAGATAATGAACACTGAAGCTTTCTTT. Translated: CAWTRQIMNTEAFF.

V and J are TRBV11-2 and TRBJ1-5; D call uncertain. The CDR3 loop spans 15 amino acids. Germline V CDR1 and CDR2: SGHAT, FQNNGV. V was clipped by 4 bases and J by 0 bases, with 10 bases between them. The CDR3 nucleotides are TGTGCCAGCAGCTCCCGGCGGCATAGCAATCAGCCCCAGCATTTT. Residues: CASSSRRHSNQPQHF.

This rearrangement joins TRBV12-5 to TRBJ2-6, with D perhaps matching TRBD1 (5 bases). The CDR3 is made up of 15 amino acids. V lost 6 bases and J lost 0, with 9 bases in between. The germline V gene encodes CDR1 LGHNT and CDR2 FRNRAP. CDR3 sequence reads: CASGPGISGANVLTF. The DNA of the CDR3 is TGTGCTAGTGGCCCAGGGATCTCTGGGGCCAACGTCCTGACTTTC.

V gene TRBV7-6 combines with J gene TRBJ1-1; TRBD1 might be the D (5 bases). The length of the CDR3 is 15 residues. The germline gives CDR1 SGHVS, CDR2 FNYEAQ. Trimming pared 2 bases from V and 4 bases from J, leaving 14 bases between. CDR3 sequence reads: CASSLNQGGGTEAFF. Here the CDR3 DNA reads TGTGCCAGCAGCTTAAATCAGGGTGGTGGCACTGAAGCTTTCTTT.

The chain links TRBV7-9 to TRBJ2-2, with TRBD1 as a possible D gene (5 bases). The CDR3 extends over 12 amino acids. The germline gives CDR1 SEHNR, CDR2 FQNEAQ (reference sequence). The CDR3: CGHDRNTGELFF. CDR3 nucleotide sequence: TGTGGACATGACAGAAACACCGGGGAGCTGTTTTTT.